The 23 T cell receptor beta chains given below trace back to one sample, sequenced in a study of T cell responses to AZD1222 COVID-19 vaccine. The table came from immunoSEQ multiplex PCR; TCRdb's copy has only in-frame clones and leaves some out. The sample yields hundreds of thousands of clones, 90% to 95% seen once. The sample consisted of peripheral blood, taken 28 days after the second AZD1222 dose. These receptors originate from an adult who received the AZD1222 COVID-19 vaccine.

CDR3 in amino acids: CASSASPGYGEAFF. In DNA, the CDR3 is TGTGCCAGCAGCGCCTCACCAGGGTACGGTGAAGCTTTCTTT. The chain combines TRBV9 with TRBJ1-1, with D maybe TRBD1 (5 bases). Deletions cut 3 bases from V and 7 bases from J, with 16 bases between. Germline-derived CDR1 and CDR2 are SGDLS and YYNGEE. This CDR3 is 14 amino acids long.

The CDR3 sequence is CASSLFGTSVTGELFF. CDR3 coding DNA: TGTGCCAGCAGCCTATTTGGGACTAGCGTAACCGGGGAGCTGTTTTTT. The chain combines TRBV3-1 (or the pseudogene TRBV3-2) with TRBJ2-2; 10 bases agree with TRBD2. This CDR3 has 16 residues. Trimming at V came to 4 bases and at J to 5 bases, leaving 7 bases not matched to a gene. Germline V gene data show CDR1 as LGHDT and CDR2 as YNNKEL (reference sequence).

DNA for the CDR3: TGTGCCAGCAGCCAAGGGTTCGGTGGAGGGAACATGTCACCCCTCCACTTT. It translates to CASSQGFGGGNMSPLHF. The rearrangement joins TRBV4-2 to TRBJ1-6; D remains ambiguous. Germline V gene lookup returns CDR1 LGHNA and CDR2 YNFKEQ. CDR3 length: 17 residues. V was shortened by 1 base and J by 10 bases, with 20 bases between the two germline ends.

The CDR3 DNA is TGTGCCAGCAGCAAGGGGACTAGCGGGACCTCCTACGAGCAGTACTTC. Translated: CASSKGTSGTSYEQYF. The V call is TRBV9, the J call TRBJ2-7, with 13 bases lining up with TRBD2. Germline lookup yields CDR1 SGDLS and CDR2 YYNGEE. The junction had 4 bases not matched to a gene; V was cut back by 4 bases and J by 0 bases. The CDR3 contains 16 residues.

The chain uses TRBV29-1 and TRBJ1-1; TRBD1 is a possible D gene (5 bases). V lost 0 bases to trimming and J lost 4 bases, with 15 bases between them. This CDR3 comprises 15 residues. Germline V gene lookup returns CDR1 SQVTM and CDR2 ANQGSEA. The CDR3 protein is CSVEDLVRGVTEAFF. The CDR3 region has the DNA TGCAGCGTTGAAGATCTGGTCCGGGGGGTCACTGAAGCTTTCTTT.

As to this clone: Other nucleotide sequences in the sample specify the same CDR3. The chain combines TRBV11-2 with TRBJ2-7; D not certain. CDR3 length: 11 amino acids. Germline V gene sequence: CDR1 SGHAT, CDR2 FQNNGV. Trimming left V 4 bases short and J 3 bases short, with 4 bases between. CDR3 bases: TGTGCCAGCAGCTCATACTACGAGCAGTACTTC. Its protein is CASSSYYEQYF. The full variable domain, its missing parts supplied by reference TRBV11-2 and TRBJ2-7, is EAGVAQSPRYKIIEKRQSVAFWCNPISGHATLYWYQQILGQGPKLLIQFQNNGVVDDSQLPKDRFSAERLKGVDSTLKIQPAKLEDSAVYLCASSSYYEQYFGPGTRLTVT.

The DNA for the CDR3 is TGCGCCAGCAGCCTCCCCGGCAGCTCCTACAATGAGCAGTTCTTC. Amino acids: CASSLPGSSYNEQFF. The chain has TRBV4-1 and TRBJ2-1; unclear D gene. CDR3 size: 15 residues. V was trimmed by 4 bases and J by 0 bases, leaving 10 bases between them. Germline-derived CDR1 and CDR2 are MGHRA and YSYEKL.

The CDR3 loop is CASTRTSGMQETQYF. The CDR3 DNA follows: TGTGCCAGCACCCGGACTAGCGGGATGCAAGAGACCCAGTACTTC. V and J are TRBV11-2 and TRBJ2-5; 12 bases agree with TRBD2. This CDR3 is built from 15 residues. V lost 7 bases and J lost 2; bases outside the gene matches: 5. Looked up from germline, CDR1 is SGHAT and CDR2 is FQNNGV.

This chain links TRBV2 with TRBJ1-4; no reliable D call. The germline CDR1 and CDR2 sequences are SNHLY and FYNNEI. This CDR3 has 12 amino acids. Between the trimmed V and J ends, which lost 6 bases and 7 bases, there was a span of 9 bases. CDR3 sequence: CASRGIGEKLFF. In DNA, the CDR3 is TGTGCCAGCAGAGGCATTGGTGAAAAACTGTTTTTT.

The gene calls are TRBV28 and TRBJ1-2, with 8 bases fitting TRBD1. CDR1 MDHEN and CDR2 SYDVKM come from the germline V gene. Trimming at V came to 3 bases and at J to 7 bases, leaving 10 bases not matched to a gene. This CDR3 is 15 amino acids long. The CDR3 region has the DNA TGTGCCAGCAGTTTGGATAGACAGGGGATCCGTGGCTACACCTTC. It specifies CASSLDRQGIRGYTF.

The V gene is TRBV28, the J gene TRBJ2-7; D might be TRBD1 (5 bases). With 4 bases removed from V and 3 bases from J, the gap between germline ends came to 7 bases. From germline, CDR1 is MDHEN and CDR2 SYDVKM. CDR3 length: 12 amino acids. The CDR3 DNA reads as TGTGCCAGCAGTTACCAGGGCTACGAGCAGTACTTC. Amino acid sequence: CASSYQGYEQYF.

V and J are TRBV5-1 and TRBJ1-2; D gene ambiguous. Trimming stripped 6 bases from V and 8 bases from J, with 17 bases between. Looked up from germline, CDR1 is SGHRS and CDR2 is YFSETQ. The length of the CDR3 is 13 residues. The CDR3 sequence is CASNTELGLGYTF. The DNA for the CDR3 is TGCGCCAGCAACACCGAGTTAGGGCTGGGCTACACCTTC.

V is TRBV19 and J is TRBJ1-1; D ambiguous. The V end lost 5 bases, the J end lost 0 bases, and 10 bases lay between the germline ends. Per germline, CDR1 LNHDA and CDR2 SQIVND (reference sequence). This CDR3 is built from 14 residues. The CDR3 bases are TGTGCCAGTAGTCGGCAGGAGATGAACACTGAAGCTTTCTTT. Translation: CASSRQEMNTEAFF.

The V gene is TRBV5-1, the J gene TRBJ1-5, with TRBD1 as a possible D gene (5 bases). V was trimmed by 0 bases and J by 3 bases, leaving 10 bases between them. The CDR3 is 15 amino acids. Per germline, CDR1 SGHRS and CDR2 YFSETQ. Here the CDR3 reads CASSLEAGNNQPQHF. CDR3 coding DNA: TGCGCCAGCAGCTTGGAGGCAGGGAACAATCAGCCCCAGCATTTT.

V gene TRBV19 combines with J gene TRBJ1-1, with a tentative D call TRBD1 (5 bases). The V and J ends lost 9 bases and 8 bases respectively, with 13 bases between them. The CDR3 sequence is 11 residues long. Per germline, CDR1 LNHDA and CDR2 SQIVND (reference sequence). The CDR3 reads CASYQGGEAFF. CDR3 in DNA: TGTGCCAGCTATCAGGGAGGGGAAGCTTTCTTT.

DNA for the CDR3: TGTGCCAGCATAGCGGGGGGTATAGCCGGGGAGCTGTTTTTT. This translates into CASIAGGIAGELFF. The rearrangement links TRBV7-2 to TRBJ2-2; 10 nucleotides match TRBD2. The V gene's germline CDR1 is SGHTA and CDR2 FQGNSA. V trimming: 7 bases; J trimming: 6 bases; junction bases outside the gene matches: 5. The CDR3 has 14 residues.

This chain uses TRBV28 with TRBJ1-2, with D possibly being TRBD1 (6 bases). The length of the CDR3 is 15 residues. Germline assignment: CDR1 MDHEN and CDR2 SYDVKM. V was trimmed by 4 bases and J by 5 bases, leaving 17 bases between them. The CDR3 reads CASSSPDSSVYGYTF. The CDR3 DNA reads as TGTGCCAGCAGTTCGCCGGACAGCTCCGTTTATGGCTACACCTTC.

The chain employs TRBV24-1 and TRBJ2-1; 8 nucleotides match TRBD2. The V gene end was trimmed by 5 bases and the J gene end by 0 bases; junction bases not matched to a gene: 5. This CDR3 contains 16 residues. Per germline, CDR1 KGHDR and CDR2 SFDVKD. CDR3 loop: CATSVPGGGSYNEQFF. In nucleotides, the CDR3 is TGTGCCACCAGTGTACCGGGGGGGGGCTCCTACAATGAGCAGTTCTTC.

This chain uses TRBV9 with TRBJ2-7, with D maybe TRBD1 (6 bases). Trimming shortened V by 0 bases and J by 2 bases, and 15 bases separated the two germline ends. Germline V lookup: CDR1 SGDLS, CDR2 YYNGEE. This CDR3 spans 16 amino acids. Here the CDR3 reads CASSVGGGAVPYEQYF. The CDR3 DNA reads TGTGCCAGCAGCGTAGGAGGGGGAGCGGTTCCCTACGAGCAGTACTTC. Supplemented by reference TRBV9 and TRBJ2-7, the full variable domain reads DSGVTQTPKHLITATGQRVTLRCSPRSGDLSVYWYQQSLDQGLQFLIQYYNGEERAKGNILERFSAQQFPDLHSELNLSSLELGDSALYFCASSVGGGAVPYEQYFGPGTRLTVT.

V gene TRBV7-2 combines with J gene TRBJ1-1; no clear D. CDR1 and CDR2 from the germline V gene are SGHTA and FQGNSA. V lost 4 bases, J lost 1 base, and 7 bases lay in between. The CDR3 consists of 13 residues. The CDR3 is CASSWEGNTEAFF. The CDR3 DNA sequence: TGTGCCAGCAGCTGGGAGGGGAACACTGAAGCTTTCTTT.

The chain recombines TRBV2 with TRBJ1-1; D gene uncertain. This CDR3 contains 12 residues. With 3 bases removed from V and 8 bases from J, the gap between germline ends came to 10 bases. Germline V CDR1 and CDR2: SNHLY, FYNNEI. CDR3 sequence: CASSDGIGEAFF. The DNA of the CDR3 is TGTGCCAGCAGTGACGGGATCGGGGAAGCTTTCTTT.

This chain links TRBV9 with TRBJ1-2; D gene unclear. The V end lost 0 bases, the J end lost 4 bases, and 10 bases lay between the germline ends. Germline CDR1 SGDLS, CDR2 YYNGEE. The CDR3 is 14 amino acids. CDR3 region: CASSVGPEPYGYTF. The CDR3, as DNA: TGTGCCAGCAGCGTAGGGCCGGAGCCCTATGGCTACACCTTC.

The chain recombines TRBV6-5 with TRBJ2-7, with TRBD2 as a possible D gene (6 bases). The CDR3 is 13 residues long. V was trimmed by 2 bases and J by 4 bases, leaving 9 bases between them. Per the germline V gene, CDR1 is MNHEY and CDR2 is SVGAGI. As DNA, the CDR3 is TGTGCCAGCAGTTACCAAAGCGGGTACGAGCAGTACTTC. Encoded protein: CASSYQSGYEQYF.